The clone carrying this TCR beta chain was seen ten or more times. This entry comes from a study of identical twins. TCRdb independently ran MiXCR on the 5' RACE reads; one entry per CDR3 protein. The table has hundreds of thousands of distinct CDR3 sequences, about 7.3% seen once; the top ten hold 3.5% to 4%. The CDR3 covers 12 residues. The V and J ends lost 2 bases and 1 base respectively, with 3 bases between them. The germline V gene has CDR1 MDHEN and CDR2 SYDVKM. This sample was also put to use in a study of yellow fever vaccine responses in identical twins.

Sequencing input: memory (CD45RO+) T cells sorted from blood. This sequence originates from a woman younger than 35 in good health. The V and J genes are TRBV28 and TRBJ2-7; D is unresolved. This CDR3 reads CASSLASYEQYF. As DNA, the CDR3 is TGTGCCAGCAGTTTAGCTTCCTACGAGCAGTACTTC.